The clone carrying this T cell receptor (beta chain) was recorded only once. Its antigen remains unidentified. PCR amplification relied on 60 Vbeta primers (plus 13 Jbeta primers). Here immunoSEQ multiplex PCR was the method, and the copy in TCRdb shows in-frame clones only, minus some. The sample lists 70,000 to 95,000 clones, roughly 74% occurring once. The entry originates in a study of cytomegalovirus exposure and HLA in healthy donors. For the study at large: Most donors, about 77% of around 400 genotyped, fell in the Caucasian-associated ancestry cluster.

Study-level findings and limits: The investigators catalogued 180 or so TCR beta chains as cytomegalovirus-associated. The authors reported that TCR beta sequences could predict HLA-A and HLA-B alleles. These predictions were accurate for most subjects in the first cohort. About 90% or about 30% of the time was how often most TCR beta V segments were productive, according to an earlier analysis.

Germline-derived CDR1 and CDR2 are LNHNV and YYDKDF (reference sequence). CDR3 size: 14 residues. The germline V and J ends were trimmed by 3 bases and 7 bases, with 13 bases remaining between them. The sequence came from a middle-aged man in good health and CMV-seronegative. Source material: PBMCs. The chain joins TRBV15 to TRBJ1-5; perhaps TRBD1 as D (5 bases). The CDR3 spells CATSRQGFDQPQHF. The CDR3 DNA follows: TGTGCCACCAGCAGGCAGGGTTTTGACCAGCCCCAGCATTTT.